A single sample is the source of the 12 T cell receptor beta chains below, sequenced in a study of blood T cell repertoires in COVID-19. Clones were read by immunoSEQ multiplex PCR, and TCRdb kept only the in-frame ones, dropping some. The sample lists roughly 150,000 clones; approximately 92% were seen once. The specimen was peripheral blood. These receptor sequences come from a woman in her 40s with acute or convalescent COVID-19.

The V and J genes are TRBV27 and TRBJ2-1, with 9 bases matching TRBD1. This CDR3 has 14 amino acids. The J segment lost 8 bases and the V segment lost 2 bases, leaving 4 bases of the junction unmatched. In germline, CDR1 is MNHEY, CDR2 SMNVEV (reference sequence). CDR3 sequence reads: CASSLGTGSDEQFF. CDR3 in DNA: TGTGCCAGCAGTTTAGGGACAGGGTCGGATGAGCAGTTCTTC.

The genes are TRBV5-6 and TRBJ2-3; TRBD2 might be the D (6 bases). The CDR3 is 14 amino acids. Trimming removed 0 bases from V and 8 bases from J, with 13 bases in between. Germline CDR1 reads SGHDT; CDR2 reads YYEEEE. The CDR3 DNA follows: TGTGCCAGCAGCTTGGTGCCTAGCGATCGTACGCAGTATTTT. Its translation is CASSLVPSDRTQYF. The full variable domain, its missing parts supplied by reference TRBV5-6 and TRBJ2-3, is DAGVTQSPTHLIKTRGQQVTLRCSPKSGHDTVSWYQQALGQGPQFIFQYYEEEERQRGNFPDRFSGHQFPNYSSELNVNALLLGDSALYLCASSLVPSDRTQYFGPGTRLTVL.

The chain recombines TRBV19 with TRBJ1-1; 9 bases align to TRBD1. The germline V gene encodes CDR1 LNHDA and CDR2 SQIVND (reference sequence). The length of the CDR3 is 15 residues. Trimming at V came to 5 bases and at J to 1 base, leaving 5 bases not matched to a gene. CDR3 coding DNA: TGTGCCAGTAGTGAACAGGGGGCTTCGAACACTGAAGCTTTCTTT. Translated, it gives CASSEQGASNTEAFF.

The chain links TRBV19 to TRBJ2-1, with D possibly matching TRBD2 (5 bases). CDR3 length: 14 residues. V was cut by 3 bases and J by 9 bases, with 15 bases left in between. Per the germline V gene, CDR1 is LNHDA and CDR2 is SQIVND (reference sequence). CDR3 bases: TGTGCCAGTAGTATCCCGGGAAAAATGACTGAGCAGTTCTTC. Protein sequence: CASSIPGKMTEQFF. Variable domain in full (rest from reference TRBV19 and TRBJ2-1): DGGITQSPKYLFRKEGQNVTLSCEQNLNHDAMYWYRQDPGQGLRLIYYSQIVNDFQKGDIAEGYSVSREKKESFPLTVTSAQKNPTAFYLCASSIPGKMTEQFFGPGTRLTVL.

The chain is built from TRBV5-4 and TRBJ1-4, with TRBD1 matching 7 bases. Per germline, CDR1 SGHNT and CDR2 YYREEE (reference sequence). V shed 2 bases, J shed 7 bases, and the junction held 8 bases outside the gene matches. CDR3 length equals 15 residues. The CDR3 region has the DNA TGTGCCAGCAGCTTTACGACAGGGCTGGTTGAAAAACTGTTTTTT. Encoded protein: CASSFTTGLVEKLFF.

The rearrangement links TRBV24-1 to TRBJ2-1; TRBD2 is a possible D gene (5 bases). Germline CDR1 and CDR2: KGHDR and SFDVKD. The V and J ends lost 5 bases and 7 bases respectively, with 8 bases between them. The CDR3 runs 12 residues. This CDR3 reads CATSVWENEQFF. The CDR3 coding sequence is TGTGCCACCAGTGTCTGGGAGAATGAGCAGTTCTTC.

This sequence joins TRBV6-5 and TRBJ1-1; the match to TRBD1 covers 8 bases. V shed 0 bases and J 4 bases; nucleotides not matched to a gene: 1. The V gene's germline CDR1 is MNHEY and CDR2 SVGAGI. CDR3 length equals 14 residues. CDR3: CASSYSDRVTEAFF. The CDR3 nucleotides are TGTGCCAGCAGTTACTCGGACAGGGTCACTGAAGCTTTCTTT.

This chain uses TRBV5-6 with TRBJ2-1; the D gene is possibly TRBD2 (6 bases). Trimming took off 3 bases at V and 8 bases at J, with 15 bases between the two ends. The CDR3 extends over 14 amino acids. The V gene's germline CDR1 is SGHDT and CDR2 YYEEEE. Here the CDR3 DNA reads TGTGCCAGCAGCTGGGGAGCGGGCCGGGATGAGCAGTTCTTC. Amino acid sequence: CASSWGAGRDEQFF.

The chain uses TRBV2 and TRBJ2-5, with a possible D match to TRBD1 (6 bases). Germline CDR1 is SNHLY and CDR2 is FYNNEI. Trimming shortened V by 6 bases and J by 2 bases, and 10 bases separated the two germline ends. This CDR3 has 13 amino acids. The CDR3 coding sequence is TGTGCCAGCAGAGCAGGGGTTCAAGAGACCCAGTACTTC. This translates into CASRAGVQETQYF.

V gene TRBV12-3 or TRBV12-4 combines with J gene TRBJ2-1; no definite D call. The CDR3 is made up of 10 amino acids. V lost 6 bases and J 7 bases, leaving 4 bases between the germline ends. Written as DNA, the CDR3 is TGTGCCAGCAGCCAAAATGAGCAGTTCTTC. Its translation: CASSQNEQFF.

The chain couples TRBV25-1 to TRBJ1-1; 8 bases align to TRBD1. Germline assignment: CDR1 MGHDK and CDR2 SYGVNS. This CDR3 has 15 residues. V shed 5 bases and J 5 bases; nucleotides not matched to a gene: 10. The CDR3 loop reads CASSPTGGGWTEAFF. CDR3 bases: TGTGCCAGCAGTCCCACAGGGGGAGGTTGGACTGAAGCTTTCTTT. Based on the CDR3 plus reference TRBV25-1 and TRBJ1-1, the full variable domain is EADIYQTPRYLVIGTGKKITLECSQTMGHDKMYWYQQDPGMELHLIHYSYGVNSTEKGDLSSESTVSRIRTEHFPLTLESARPSHTSQYLCASSPTGGGWTEAFFGQGTRLTVV.

The chain is built from TRBV2 and TRBJ2-7; D remains unclear. The V end was cut by 4 bases, the J end by 6 bases, with 4 bases between. CDR1 is SNHLY, CDR2 FYNNEI, per germline. The length of the CDR3 is 10 residues. CDR3 region: CASSAFEQYF. The DNA for the CDR3 is TGTGCCAGCAGTGCATTCGAGCAGTACTTC.